This is a list of T cell receptor beta chains from one sample in a study of cytomegalovirus exposure and HLA in healthy donors. The method was immunoSEQ multiplex PCR; TCRdb's version includes in-frame clones alone and lacks a portion of them. The table has approximately 100,000 clones, about 68% seen once. Sequencing input: PBMCs. The receptors stem from a human donor in good health. CDR3s include the opening cysteine and the closing phenylalanine or tryptophan. The D gene is left open where the match is weak. The listing skips clone size in some rows; elsewhere it reads once, few, many or a size class.

clone size	V gene	J gene	D gene	CDR3 protein	CDR3 DNA
NA	TRBV29-1	TRBJ2-3	TRBD2	CSARGLAGANTDTQYF	TGCAGCGCCCGAGGACTAGCGGGGGCTAACACAGATACGCAGTATTTT
NA	TRBV7-2	TRBJ2-7	NA	CASSPGLKPYEQYF	TGTGCCAGCAGCCCGGGACTGAAACCCTACGAGCAGTACTTC
NA	TRBV5-1	TRBJ2-3	NA	CASSLGSTVTDTQYF	TGCGCCAGCAGCTTGGGGTCTACAGTCACAGATACGCAGTATTTT
NA	TRBV7-2	TRBJ1-4	NA	CASSPQDLGNEKLFF	TGTGCCAGCAGCCCACAGGATCTGGGTAATGAAAAACTGTTTTTT
few	TRBV7-8	TRBJ1-1	NA	CASSFRTVNTEAFF	TGTGCCAGCAGCTTCCGGACAGTTAACACTGAAGCTTTCTTT
once	TRBV21-1	TRBJ2-7	NA	CASSKVESGGCSYEQYF	TGTGCCAGCAGCAAAGTGGAGTCGGGGGGGTGCTCCTACGAGCAGTACTTC
NA	TRBV5-6	TRBJ1-3	NA	CASSLWGPSRNTIYF	TGTGCCAGCAGCTTGTGGGGGCCATCTCGAAACACCATATATTTT
few	TRBV4-3	TRBJ2-1	TRBD2	CASSQDLSGANEQFF	TGCGCCAGCAGCCAAGATCTAAGCGGGGCCAATGAGCAGTTCTTC
NA	TRBV7-2	TRBJ2-3	NA	CASTPQSGNTDTQYF	TGTGCCAGCACACCCCAGTCGGGAAACACAGATACGCAGTATTTT
NA	TRBV10-3	TRBJ2-3	TRBD2	CAISESTSGGDTQYF	TGTGCCATCAGTGAGTCGACCAGCGGGGGGGATACGCAGTATTTT
once	TRBV5-1	TRBJ1-2	TRBD1	CASSLDGTGQTYGYTF	TGCGCCAGCAGCTTGGACGGGACAGGGCAAACGTATGGCTACACCTTC
NA	TRBV4-3	TRBJ1-6	NA	CASSQDGPPDNSPLHF	TGCGCCAGCAGCCAAGATGGGCCGCCAGATAATTCACCCCTCCACTTT
NA	TRBV7-9	TRBJ2-5	TRBD1	CASSPPGGGETQYF	TGTGCCAGCAGCCCTCCAGGGGGTGGGGAGACCCAGTACTTC
NA	TRBV11-2	TRBJ2-7	NA	CASSRDRTYEQYF	TGTGCCAGCAGCCGCGACAGAACCTACGAGCAGTACTTC
NA	TRBV13	TRBJ2-7	NA	CASSLRLAASYEQYF	TGTGCCAGCAGCTTACGGTTAGCGGCCTCCTACGAGCAGTACTTC
NA	TRBV7-8	TRBJ1-5	NA	CASSLASGSSAKPQHF	TGTGCCAGCAGCTTAGCCTCAGGCTCCTCAGCAAAGCCCCAGCATTTT
NA	TRBV9	TRBJ1-3	NA	CASSVSAAASSGNTIYF	TGTGCCAGCAGCGTCTCCGCGGCAGCGAGCTCTGGAAACACCATATATTTT
NA	TRBV5-8	TRBJ2-3	NA	CASRPRGIADTQYF	TGTGCCAGCAGGCCCCGAGGTATCGCAGATACGCAGTATTTT
NA	TRBV5-8	TRBJ2-2	NA	CASSLYRGSNTGELFF	TGTGCCAGCAGCTTGTATAGAGGGTCGAACACCGGGGAGCTGTTTTTT
NA	TRBV5-5	TRBJ2-2	NA	CASSPPGKGTGELFF	TGTGCCAGCAGCCCCCCGGGGAAGGGCACCGGGGAGCTGTTTTTT
NA	TRBV9	TRBJ1-2	NA	CASGRGGNYGYTF	TGTGCCAGTGGAAGGGGGGGTAACTATGGCTACACCTTC
once	TRBV6-1	TRBJ2-2	NA	CATKGANTGELFF	TGTGCCACTAAAGGGGCGAACACCGGGGAGCTGTTTTTT
NA	TRBV7-2	TRBJ2-5	NA	CASSLLGGLQETQYF	TGTGCCAGCAGCTTACTCGGCGGGCTCCAAGAGACCCAGTACTTC
NA	TRBV19	TRBJ2-3	TRBD1	CASADRARADTQYF	TGTGCCAGTGCTGACAGGGCTAGAGCAGATACGCAGTATTTT
few	TRBV29-1	TRBJ2-1	TRBD1	CSVVLNPRTGGNEQFF	TGCAGCGTTGTTCTAAATCCGCGGACAGGCGGGAATGAGCAGTTCTTC
few	TRBV11-3	TRBJ2-1	TRBD2	CASSLDYGGAVGEQFF	TGTGCCAGCAGCTTAGATTACGGGGGGGCGGTTGGTGAGCAGTTCTTC
few	TRBV11-2	TRBJ1-2	NA	CASSQGHYGYTF	TGTGCCAGCAGTCAGGGCCACTATGGCTACACCTTC
NA	TRBV4-3	TRBJ1-2	TRBD1	CASSQDGTGFPNYGYTF	TGCGCCAGCAGCCAAGATGGGACAGGGTTCCCTAACTATGGCTACACCTTC
NA	TRBV7-9	TRBJ1-4	NA	CASSSRGATNEKLFF	TGTGCCAGCAGCTCCCGGGGGGCAACTAATGAAAAACTGTTTTTT
few	TRBV18	TRBJ1-1	TRBD1	CASSPLTGGLGTEAFF	TGTGCCAGCTCACCACTCACAGGGGGCCTAGGGACTGAAGCTTTCTTT
once	TRBV2	TRBJ2-3	TRBD1	CASSEVRGQGTDTQYF	TGTGCCAGCAGTGAGGTCAGGGGGCAAGGCACAGATACGCAGTATTTT
NA	TRBV5-4	TRBJ1-1	NA	CASSLDSTEAFF	TGTGCCAGCAGCTTGGACAGCACTGAAGCTTTCTTT
NA	TRBV4-3	TRBJ2-4	TRBD1	CASSQRDRVENIQYF	TGCGCCAGCAGCCAACGGGACAGGGTAGAGAACATTCAGTACTTC
NA	TRBV7-7	TRBJ1-4	NA	CASSPAGLRGEKLFF	TGTGCCAGCAGCCCCGCGGGTCTCCGAGGGGAAAAACTGTTTTTT
NA	TRBV4-3	TRBJ1-5	NA	CASSQGLLGTSDQPQHF	TGCGCCAGCAGCCAGGGCCTTCTTGGGACTTCTGATCAGCCCCAGCATTTT
few	TRBV10-3	TRBJ1-2	NA	CAISESQGDYGYTF	TGTGCCATCAGTGAGTCGCAGGGTGACTATGGCTACACCTTC
NA	TRBV5-1	TRBJ2-5	TRBD1	CASTDRARLGVQETQYF	TGCGCCAGCACGGACAGGGCGCGCCTGGGAGTACAAGAGACCCAGTACTTC
NA	TRBV10-3	TRBJ2-7	NA	CAITPDRYLYEQYF	TGTGCCATCACCCCTGACAGATACCTCTACGAGCAGTACTTC
NA	TRBV11-3	TRBJ1-6	NA	CASSLMGAGSPLHF	TGTGCCAGCAGCTTAATGGGGGCAGGATCACCCCTCCACTTT
NA	TRBV6-5	TRBJ1-2	NA	CASSPTGVNYGYTF	TGTGCCAGCAGTCCGACAGGAGTTAACTATGGCTACACCTTC
NA	TRBV7-6	TRBJ2-5	TRBD2	CASSLMLAGVGETQYF	TGTGCCAGCAGCTTAATGCTAGCGGGGGTCGGGGAGACCCAGTACTTC
NA	TRBV30	TRBJ2-2	TRBD2	CAWRGLARSTGELFF	TGTGCCTGGAGGGGACTAGCGAGGTCCACCGGGGAGCTGTTTTTT
NA	TRBV30	TRBJ1-3	TRBD1	CAWSTGTGYGNTIYF	TGTGCCTGGAGTACCGGGACAGGGTATGGAAACACCATATATTTT
NA	TRBV27	TRBJ1-1	NA	CASSLLAGLNTEAFF	TGTGCCAGCAGTTTACTCGCCGGTTTGAACACTGAAGCTTTCTTT
NA	TRBV4-1	TRBJ2-7	TRBD2	CASSHIAERGGPYEQYF	TGCGCCAGCAGCCATATAGCGGAGCGGGGGGGCCCCTACGAGCAGTACTTC
NA	TRBV2	TRBJ2-7	NA	CASRRGTPLDEQYF	TGTGCCAGCAGGCGGGGGACACCTCTGGACGAGCAGTACTTC
NA	TRBV18	TRBJ2-7	TRBD1	CASSRDRGTYEQYF	TGTGCCAGCTCTCGGGACAGGGGGACCTACGAGCAGTACTTC
NA	TRBV4-3	TRBJ2-5	TRBD2	CASSQDHRGGQETQYF	TGCGCCAGCAGCCAAGATCACCGGGGGGGCCAGGAGACCCAGTACTTC
NA	TRBV9	TRBJ2-5	TRBD1	CASSVGVGDSGQETQYF	TGTGCCAGCAGCGTAGGGGTAGGGGACAGCGGCCAAGAGACCCAGTACTTC